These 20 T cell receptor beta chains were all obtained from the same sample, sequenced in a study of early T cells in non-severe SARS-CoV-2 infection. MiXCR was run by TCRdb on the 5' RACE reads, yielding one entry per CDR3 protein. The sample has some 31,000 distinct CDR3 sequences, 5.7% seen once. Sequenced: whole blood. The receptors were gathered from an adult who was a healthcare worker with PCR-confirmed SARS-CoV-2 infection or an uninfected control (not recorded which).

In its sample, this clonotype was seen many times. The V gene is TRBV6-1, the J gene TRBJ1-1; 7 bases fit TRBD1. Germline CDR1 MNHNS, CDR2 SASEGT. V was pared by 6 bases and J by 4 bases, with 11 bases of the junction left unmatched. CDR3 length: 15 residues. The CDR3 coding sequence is TGTGCCAGCAGATCCCAGGGGGGGGTGAGCACTGAAGCTTTCTTT. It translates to CASRSQGGVSTEAFF.

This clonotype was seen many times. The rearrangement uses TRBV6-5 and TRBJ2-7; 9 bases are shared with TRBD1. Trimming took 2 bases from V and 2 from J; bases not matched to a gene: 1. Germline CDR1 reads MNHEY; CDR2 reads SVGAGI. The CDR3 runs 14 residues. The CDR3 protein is CASSYGQGPYEQYF. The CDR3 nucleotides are TGTGCCAGCAGTTACGGACAGGGGCCCTACGAGCAGTACTTC.

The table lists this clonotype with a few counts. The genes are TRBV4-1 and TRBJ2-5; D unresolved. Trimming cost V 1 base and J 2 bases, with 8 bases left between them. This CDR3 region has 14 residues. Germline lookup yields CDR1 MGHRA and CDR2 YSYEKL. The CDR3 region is CASSQAASQETQYF. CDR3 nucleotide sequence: TGCGCCAGCAGCCAAGCGGCTAGTCAAGAGACCCAGTACTTC.

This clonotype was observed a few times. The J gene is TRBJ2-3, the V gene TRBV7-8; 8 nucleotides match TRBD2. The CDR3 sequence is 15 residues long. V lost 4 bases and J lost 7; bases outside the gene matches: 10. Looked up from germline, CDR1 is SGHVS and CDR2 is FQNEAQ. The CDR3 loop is CASSSGNSGIHTQYF. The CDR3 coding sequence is TGTGCCAGCAGCTCGGGTAATAGCGGGATTCATACGCAGTATTTT.

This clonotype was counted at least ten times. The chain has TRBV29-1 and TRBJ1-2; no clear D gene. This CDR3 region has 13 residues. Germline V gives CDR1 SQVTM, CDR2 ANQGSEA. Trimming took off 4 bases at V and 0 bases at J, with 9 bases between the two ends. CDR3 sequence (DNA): TGCAGCGTTGTGGCAGAAGCTAACTATGGCTACACCTTC. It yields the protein CSVVAEANYGYTF.

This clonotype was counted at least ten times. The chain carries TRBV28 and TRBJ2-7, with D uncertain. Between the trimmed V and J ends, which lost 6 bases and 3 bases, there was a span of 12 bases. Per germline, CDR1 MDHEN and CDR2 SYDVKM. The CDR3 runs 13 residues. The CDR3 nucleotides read TGTGCCAGCAGCCGTGATTCATACTACGAGCAGTACGTC. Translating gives CASSRDSYYEQYV.

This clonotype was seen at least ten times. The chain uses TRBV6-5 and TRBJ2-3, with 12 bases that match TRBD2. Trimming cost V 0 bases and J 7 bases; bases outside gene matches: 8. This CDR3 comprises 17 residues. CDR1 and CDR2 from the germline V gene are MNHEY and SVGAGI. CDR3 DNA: TGTGCCAGCAGTTACTCCGCGGCTAGCGGGAGGGCCTATACGCAGTATTTT. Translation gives CASSYSAASGRAYTQYF.

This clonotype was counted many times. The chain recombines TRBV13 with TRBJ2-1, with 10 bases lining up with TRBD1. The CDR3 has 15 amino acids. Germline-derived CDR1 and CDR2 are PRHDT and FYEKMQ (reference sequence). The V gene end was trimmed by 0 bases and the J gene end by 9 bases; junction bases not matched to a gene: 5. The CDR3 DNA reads TGTGCCAGCAGCTTAGGGGACAGGGGGTCGGGTGAGCAGTTCTTC. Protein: CASSLGDRGSGEQFF.

The CDR3, as DNA: TGTGCCAGCAGTTTAGGGGCCTATGGCTACACCTTC. Protein: CASSLGAYGYTF. The chain joins TRBV28 to TRBJ1-2; tentatively, D is TRBD1 (5 bases). Germline values: CDR1 MDHEN, CDR2 SYDVKM. There are 12 residues in the CDR3. Trimming pared 2 bases from V and 4 bases from J, leaving 5 bases between.

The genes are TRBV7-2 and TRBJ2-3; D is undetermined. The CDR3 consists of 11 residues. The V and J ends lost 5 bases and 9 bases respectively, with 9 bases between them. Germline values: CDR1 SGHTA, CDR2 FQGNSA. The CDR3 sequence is CASSASSTQYF. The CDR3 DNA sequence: TGTGCCAGCAGCGCCTCCTCCACGCAGTATTTT.

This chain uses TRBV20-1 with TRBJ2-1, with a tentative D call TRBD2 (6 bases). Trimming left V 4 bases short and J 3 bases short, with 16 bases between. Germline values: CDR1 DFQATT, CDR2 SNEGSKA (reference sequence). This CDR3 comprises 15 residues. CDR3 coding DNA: TGCAGTGCTACCCCTCCCCCAGCGGGCTACAATGAGCAGTTCTTC. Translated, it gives CSATPPPAGYNEQFF.

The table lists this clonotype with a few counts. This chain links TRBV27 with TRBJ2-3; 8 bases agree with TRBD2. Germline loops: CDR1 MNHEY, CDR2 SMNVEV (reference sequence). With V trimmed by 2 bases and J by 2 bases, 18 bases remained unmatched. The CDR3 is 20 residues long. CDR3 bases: TGTGCCAGCAGTTTAGGGAAGCCGCCGCTAGCGGGCCTAAACACAGATACGCAGTATTTT. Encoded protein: CASSLGKPPLAGLNTDTQYF.

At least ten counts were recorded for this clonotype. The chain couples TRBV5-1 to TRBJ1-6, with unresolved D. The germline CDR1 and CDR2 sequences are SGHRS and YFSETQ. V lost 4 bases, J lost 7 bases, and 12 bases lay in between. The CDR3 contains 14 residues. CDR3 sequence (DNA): TGCGCCAGCAGCGGATCAGTGGGAAATTCACCCCTCCACTTT. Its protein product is CASSGSVGNSPLHF.

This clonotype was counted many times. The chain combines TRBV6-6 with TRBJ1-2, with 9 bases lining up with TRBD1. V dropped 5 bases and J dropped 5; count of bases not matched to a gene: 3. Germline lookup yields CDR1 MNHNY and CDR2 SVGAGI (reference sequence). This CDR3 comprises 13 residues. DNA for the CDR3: TGTGCCAGCAGTCGGACAGGGGAATATGGCTACACCTTC. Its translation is CASSRTGEYGYTF.

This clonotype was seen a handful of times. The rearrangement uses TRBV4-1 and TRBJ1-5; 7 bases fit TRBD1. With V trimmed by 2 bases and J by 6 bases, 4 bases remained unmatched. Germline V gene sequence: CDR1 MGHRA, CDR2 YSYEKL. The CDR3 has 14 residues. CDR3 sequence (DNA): TGCGCCAGCAGCCAATCAGGGGGAACTCAGCCCCAGCATTTT. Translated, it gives CASSQSGGTQPQHF.

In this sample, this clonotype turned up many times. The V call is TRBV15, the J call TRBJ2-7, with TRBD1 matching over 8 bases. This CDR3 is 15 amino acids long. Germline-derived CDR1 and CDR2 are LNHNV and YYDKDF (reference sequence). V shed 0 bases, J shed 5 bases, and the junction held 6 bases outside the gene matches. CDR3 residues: CATSRDRTGYHEQYF. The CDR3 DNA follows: TGTGCCACCAGCAGAGATAGGACAGGGTACCACGAGCAGTACTTC. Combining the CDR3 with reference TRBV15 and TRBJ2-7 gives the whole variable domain DAMVIQNPRYQVTQFGKPVTLSCSQTLNHNVMYWYQQKSSQAPKLLFHYYDKDFNNEADTPDNFQSRRPNTSFCFLDIRSPGLGDTAMYLCATSRDRTGYHEQYFGPGTRLTVT.

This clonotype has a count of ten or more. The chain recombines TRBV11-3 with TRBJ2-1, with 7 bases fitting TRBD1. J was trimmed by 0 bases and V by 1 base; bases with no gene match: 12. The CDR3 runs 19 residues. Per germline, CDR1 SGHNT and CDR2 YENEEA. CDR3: CASSLVGPTGAPSYNEQFF. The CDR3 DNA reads TGTGCCAGCAGCTTAGTAGGACCAACAGGGGCGCCCTCCTACAATGAGCAGTTCTTC.

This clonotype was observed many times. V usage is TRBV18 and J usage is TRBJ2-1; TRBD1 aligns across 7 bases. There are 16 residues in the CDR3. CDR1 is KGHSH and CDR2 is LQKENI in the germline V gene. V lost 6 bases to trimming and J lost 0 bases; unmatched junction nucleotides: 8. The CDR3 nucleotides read TGTGCCAGCTCCCGGGACAGCCTGAGCTCCTACAATGAGCAGTTCTTC. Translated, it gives CASSRDSLSSYNEQFF.

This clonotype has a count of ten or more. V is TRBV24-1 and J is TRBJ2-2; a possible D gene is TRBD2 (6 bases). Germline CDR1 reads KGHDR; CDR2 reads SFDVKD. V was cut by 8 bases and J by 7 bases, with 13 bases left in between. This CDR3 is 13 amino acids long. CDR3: CATMAREYGELFF. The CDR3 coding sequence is TGTGCCACCATGGCCCGGGAGTACGGGGAGCTGTTTTTT.

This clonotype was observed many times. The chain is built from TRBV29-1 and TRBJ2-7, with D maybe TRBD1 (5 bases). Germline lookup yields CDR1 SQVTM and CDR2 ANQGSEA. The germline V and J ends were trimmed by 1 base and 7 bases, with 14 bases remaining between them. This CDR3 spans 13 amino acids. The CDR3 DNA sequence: TGCAGCGTTGAAGGCCTCAGGGTGGGGGAGCAGTACTTC. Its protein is CSVEGLRVGEQYF.